This T cell receptor (beta chain) emerged from a study of blood T cell repertoires in COVID-19. Study-wide context: The United States, Italy and Spain were the sources of the acute and convalescent COVID-19 samples. Nucleic acid was either cDNA or gDNA, and it came from T cells, B-cell-depleted T cells, or PBMCs.

This CDR3 has 14 amino acids. The V gene's germline CDR1 is SEHNR and CDR2 FQNEAQ (reference sequence). V lost 6 bases, J lost 3 bases, and 13 bases lay in between. Original handling: Scientists estimated how many nucleated cells there were by amplifying reference gene primers. Libraries were prepared by immunoSEQ multiplex PCR; TCRdb keeps only in-frame clonotypes and omits some of them. The V and J calls and clone size come from that table; D and trimming were worked out from the DNA. This sample carries about 200,000 clones, about nine tenths of them seen once, and the ten largest clones take 2.2%.

The rearrangement joins TRBV7-9 to TRBJ2-3, with a tentative D call TRBD1 (5 bases). The specimen was peripheral blood. The clonotype was recovered from a man aged 25-45 years who had recovered from COVID-19. The CDR3, as DNA: TGTGCCAGCAGAGAAGACAGCCAGACAGATACGCAGTATTTT. Translating gives CASREDSQTDTQYF.